Each of the 30 T cell receptor beta chains below was sequenced from the same sample in a study of cytomegalovirus exposure and HLA in healthy donors. In the PCR, 60 Vbeta and 13 Jbeta primers were used. Profiled with immunoSEQ multiplex PCR; TCRdb holds only in-frame clones, not every one. The table has fewer than 200,000 clones, approximately 86% seen once. Material for sequencing was PBMCs. All receptors come from a male donor in good health and CMV-seronegative.

The rearrangement joins TRBV11-2 to TRBJ2-6; unclear D gene. The length of the CDR3 is 16 residues. The germline CDR1 and CDR2 sequences are SGHAT and FQNNGV. Trimming removed 1 base at V and 2 bases at J, with 9 bases between. The CDR3 DNA sequence: TGTGCCAGCAGCTTAGGTTGGCTGACTGGGGCCAACGTCCTGACTTTC. It specifies CASSLGWLTGANVLTF.

This rearrangement joins TRBV7-2 to TRBJ2-5, with D perhaps TRBD2 (5 bases). V dropped 4 bases and J dropped 1 base, with 10 bases sitting between them. Germline V CDR1 and CDR2: SGHTA, FQGNSA. The CDR3 contains 14 residues. The chain's CDR3 is CASSSQGSQETQYF. For the CDR3, the DNA is TGTGCCAGCAGCTCCCAAGGGAGCCAAGAGACCCAGTACTTC.

The chain employs TRBV14 and TRBJ1-3; 7 positions agree with TRBD1. The CDR3 covers 16 residues. Trimming took 5 bases from V and 0 from J; bases not matched to a gene: 7. Germline V gives CDR1 SGHDN, CDR2 FVKESK. The DNA of the CDR3 is TGTGCCAGCAGCATGAACAGGGGCCCCTCTGGAAACACCATATATTTT. Its translation is CASSMNRGPSGNTIYF.

This chain joins TRBV30 and TRBJ2-1; maybe TRBD2 (6 bases). Germline assignment: CDR1 GTSNPN and CDR2 SVGIG (reference sequence). The germline V and J ends were trimmed by 4 bases and 10 bases, with 14 bases remaining between them. This CDR3 is built from 12 residues. CDR3 in DNA: TGTGCCTGGATGCGCGGGAACTTCGAGCAGTTCTTC. Its protein is CAWMRGNFEQFF.

This rearrangement joins TRBV6-1 to TRBJ2-1, with D possibly TRBD1 on 5 matching bases. The CDR3 loop spans 16 amino acids. Germline loops: CDR1 MNHNS, CDR2 SASEGT. V lost 4 bases and J lost 3, with 16 bases in between. CDR3 residues: CASSGPSVGDYNEQFF. For the CDR3, the DNA is TGTGCCAGCAGTGGTCCCTCAGTAGGGGACTACAATGAGCAGTTCTTC.

The rearrangement joins TRBV18 to TRBJ2-5; D ambiguous. V was shortened by 3 bases and J by 2 bases, with 4 bases between the two germline ends. In germline, CDR1 is KGHSH, CDR2 LQKENI. The length of the CDR3 is 12 residues. CDR3 residues: CASSPSQETQYF. CDR3 in DNA: TGTGCCAGCTCACCCAGTCAAGAGACCCAGTACTTC.

A word on this clone: The junction departs from the called germline gene at one end, perhaps through a read error. The J gene is TRBJ2-7, the V gene TRBV7-9; the match to TRBD2 covers 11 bases. The CDR3 length is 15 residues. The V gene's germline CDR1 is SEHNR and CDR2 FQNEAQ (reference sequence). The CDR3 spells CSSSLPGTSGYEQYF. The CDR3 region has the DNA TGTTCCAGCAGCTTACCCGGGACTAGCGGTTACGAGCAGTACTTC.

Only a few counts were recorded for this clone. The genes are TRBV6-5 and TRBJ1-3, with D perhaps TRBD1 (6 bases). CDR1 and CDR2 from the germline V gene are MNHEY and SVGAGI. Trimming pared 6 bases from V and 4 bases from J, leaving 7 bases between. The length of the CDR3 is 12 residues. The CDR3 nucleotides are TGTGCCAGCAGCACAGGGGGAAACACCATATATTTT. This translates into CASSTGGNTIYF.

CDR3 loop: CASSLVTGSQAKNIQYF. The DNA for the CDR3 is TGTGCCAGCAGCTTAGTAACGGGATCCCAAGCCAAAAACATTCAGTACTTC. The chain carries TRBV7-9 and TRBJ2-4; tentatively, D is TRBD2 (5 bases). The germline CDR1 and CDR2 sequences are SEHNR and FQNEAQ (reference sequence). CDR3 length: 17 amino acids. V shed 1 base and J shed 0 bases, with 13 bases lying between them. The entire variable domain, with the rest obtained from reference TRBV7-9 and TRBJ2-4, is as follows: DTGVSQNPRHKITKRGQNVTFRCDPISEHNRLYWYRQTLGQGPEFLTYFQNEAQLEKSRLLSDRFSAERPKGSFSTLEIQRTEQGDSAMYLCASSLVTGSQAKNIQYFGAGTRLSVL.

This chain uses TRBV28 with TRBJ2-1, with D unresolved. There are 15 residues in the CDR3. Trimming cost V 3 bases and J 9 bases, with 18 bases left between them. Germline CDR1 MDHEN, CDR2 SYDVKM. Written as DNA, the CDR3 is TGTGCCAGCAGTTTCCTGAGGCCAGACTTGGGTGAGCAGTTCTTC. Its translation: CASSFLRPDLGEQFF.

The genes are TRBV28 and TRBJ2-5; no reliable D call. Trimming pared 6 bases from V and 2 bases from J, leaving 19 bases between. Germline values: CDR1 MDHEN, CDR2 SYDVKM. CDR3 length: 16 amino acids. The chain's CDR3 is CASRPGVARRQETQYF. The CDR3 nucleotides read TGTGCCAGCAGACCTGGAGTGGCTCGGCGGCAAGAGACCCAGTACTTC.

The chain employs TRBV6-5 and TRBJ2-7; D is ambiguous. The germline CDR1 and CDR2 sequences are MNHEY and SVGAGI. Trimming shortened V by 0 bases and J by 7 bases, and 7 bases separated the two germline ends. The CDR3 has 12 amino acids. CDR3 loop: CASSYSFGEQYF. The CDR3 DNA follows: TGTGCCAGCAGTTACTCCTTCGGGGAGCAGTACTTC.

The chain recombines TRBV5-8 with TRBJ1-5; D is unresolved. CDR3 length: 12 residues. V dropped 5 bases and J dropped 2 bases, with 5 bases sitting between them. Germline V CDR1 and CDR2: SGHTS, YDEGEE. The chain's CDR3 is CASREGNQPQHF. In nucleotides, the CDR3 is TGTGCCAGCAGGGAGGGCAATCAGCCCCAGCATTTT.

The chain has TRBV28 and TRBJ2-7, with D maybe TRBD1 (7 bases). Germline V gene lookup returns CDR1 MDHEN and CDR2 SYDVKM. V was pared by 5 bases and J by 3 bases, with 11 bases between. The CDR3 consists of 13 residues. Here the CDR3 reads CASSIQGGYEQYF. CDR3 nucleotide sequence: TGTGCCAGCAGTATTCAGGGGGGCTACGAGCAGTACTTC.

The sample holds a few counts of this clone. In DNA, the CDR3 is TGTGCCAGCAGTTACCGTAGGGAGCCAACGGGCACAGATACGCAGTATTTT. Translated: CASSYRREPTGTDTQYF. The J gene is TRBJ2-3, the V gene TRBV6-7, with D possibly being TRBD2 (5 bases). TRBV6-7 is marked as an open reading frame, function uncertain. The ends were cut back, 2 bases at V and 1 base at J, with 16 bases in the middle. The CDR3 is 17 amino acids.

V is TRBV30 and J is TRBJ1-1; unclear D gene. V was trimmed by 4 bases and J by 5 bases, leaving 8 bases between them. Per the germline V gene, CDR1 is GTSNPN and CDR2 is SVGIG (reference sequence). The CDR3 has 11 residues. The CDR3 nucleotides are TGTGCCTGGATGCTCGGGACTGAAGCTTTCTTT. This translates into CAWMLGTEAFF.

The chain uses TRBV7-2 and TRBJ2-1, with a tentative D call TRBD1 (6 bases). The V end was cut by 1 base, the J end by 6 bases, with 13 bases between. The germline CDR1 and CDR2 sequences are SGHTA and FQGNSA. CDR3 length: 15 residues. CDR3 sequence: CASSLGPQGSNEQFF. The CDR3, as DNA: TGTGCCAGCAGCTTAGGACCACAGGGTAGCAATGAGCAGTTCTTC.

In this sample, this clone turned up once. The rearrangement uses TRBV5-1 and TRBJ2-7; tentative D call: TRBD1 (6 bases). CDR3 size: 15 residues. Germline-derived CDR1 and CDR2 are SGHRS and YFSETQ. V was trimmed by 4 bases and J by 9 bases, leaving 23 bases between them. The CDR3 coding sequence is TGCGCCAGCAGCCCCACGGGACAAGTGGGGCAGGCGCAGTACTTC. It encodes CASSPTGQVGQAQYF.

A note on this clone: Other DNA sequences in the same sample also yield this CDR3. J is TRBJ2-7 and V is TRBV5-4, with TRBD2 matching 14 bases. V trimming: 4 bases; J trimming: 4 bases; junction bases outside the gene matches: 4. The CDR3 loop spans 15 amino acids. Germline CDR1 and CDR2: SGHNT and YYREEE (reference sequence). The CDR3 loop reads CASSPGLAGAYEQYF. As DNA, the CDR3 is TGTGCCAGCAGCCCGGGACTAGCGGGAGCTTACGAGCAGTACTTC.

CDR3 sequence reads: CASSLAGRANEQFF. The CDR3 nucleotides read TGTGCCAGCAGCTTAGCCGGGAGGGCCAATGAGCAGTTCTTC. The rearrangement links TRBV11-2 to TRBJ2-1; 8 bases agree with TRBD2. Germline trimming cut 1 base from V and 6 bases from J; bases unmatched to any gene: 2. CDR3 length: 14 residues. The germline V gene encodes CDR1 SGHAT and CDR2 FQNNGV.

The chain employs TRBV10-3 and TRBJ2-1; 13 nucleotides line up with TRBD2. Germline lookup yields CDR1 ENHRY and CDR2 SYGVKD. The CDR3 extends over 16 amino acids. The ends lost 2 bases at V and 7 bases at J; junction bases unmatched: 5. CDR3 sequence: CAISEPTSGRANEQFF. In DNA form, the CDR3 reads TGTGCCATCAGTGAGCCAACTAGCGGGAGGGCGAATGAGCAGTTCTTC.

The J gene is TRBJ2-5, the V gene TRBV19, with D perhaps TRBD1 (6 bases). Germline CDR1 reads LNHDA; CDR2 reads SQIVND (reference sequence). The CDR3 runs 14 residues. V lost 3 bases to trimming and J lost 1 base, with 9 bases between them. This CDR3 is CASSIRGGQETQYF. The DNA of the CDR3 is TGTGCCAGTAGTATCAGGGGTGGCCAAGAGACCCAGTACTTC.

This clone came up once. V gene TRBV11-2 combines with J gene TRBJ1-1, with D unresolved. CDR3 length: 14 residues. Trimming pared 5 bases from V and 2 bases from J, leaving 12 bases between. Germline V CDR1 and CDR2: SGHAT, FQNNGV. CDR3 region: CASSHYRLNTEAFF. The CDR3 bases are TGTGCCAGCAGCCACTACCGGCTTAACACTGAAGCTTTCTTT.

This clone was counted only a few times. The V call is TRBV30, the J call TRBJ1-1; no firm D call. CDR3 length equals 13 residues. Trimming cost V 3 bases and J 0 bases, with 8 bases left between them. The V gene's germline CDR1 is GTSNPN and CDR2 SVGIG (reference sequence). The CDR3: CAWSRNLNTEAFF. The DNA for the CDR3 is TGTGCCTGGAGCCGAAACTTGAACACTGAAGCTTTCTTT. Full variable domain (rest looked up from reference TRBV30 and TRBJ1-1): SQTIHQWPATLVQPVGSPLSLECTVEGTSNPNLYWYRQAAGRGLQLLFYSVGIGQISSEVPQNLSASRPQDRQFILSSKKLLLSDSGFYLCAWSRNLNTEAFFGQGTRLTVV.

V usage is TRBV5-1 and J usage is TRBJ1-1, with 7 bases aligning to TRBD1. V dropped 0 bases and J dropped 6; count of bases not matched to a gene: 11. The CDR3 totals 16 residues. Germline CDR1 and CDR2: SGHRS and YFSETQ. For the CDR3, the DNA is TGCGCCAGCAGCTTGGCGGGGACAGTTAAATCCCCTGAAGCTTTCTTT. Protein sequence: CASSLAGTVKSPEAFF.

V gene TRBV18 combines with J gene TRBJ1-3, with a weak D call TRBD1 (6 bases). The CDR3 contains 17 residues. Germline values: CDR1 KGHSH, CDR2 LQKENI. Between the trimmed V and J ends, which lost 4 bases and 0 bases, there was a span of 16 bases. The CDR3 is CASSRAGAIDSGNTIYF. The CDR3 nucleotides read TGTGCCAGCTCACGGGCAGGGGCCATCGACTCTGGAAACACCATATATTTT.

This clone showed up just a few times. The chain has TRBV29-1 and TRBJ2-7; 7 nucleotides line up with TRBD1. There are 13 residues in the CDR3. Germline-derived CDR1 and CDR2 are SQVTM and ANQGSEA. Losses at the gene ends were 6 bases for V and 3 bases for J; bases not matched to a gene: 8. CDR3 protein: CSVGQAEDYEQYF. The CDR3 DNA sequence: TGCAGCGTCGGACAGGCAGAGGACTACGAGCAGTACTTC.

The chain is built from TRBV11-2 and TRBJ2-3; a weak D match, TRBD1 (7 bases). The germline V gene encodes CDR1 SGHAT and CDR2 FQNNGV. This CDR3 comprises 15 residues. V was cut by 1 base and J by 5 bases, with 13 bases left in between. The DNA of the CDR3 is TGTGCCAGCAGCTTAGCAGGGCAGGGGGGAGATACGCAGTATTTT. Amino acids: CASSLAGQGGDTQYF.

This chain links TRBV27 with TRBJ1-3; the D gene is possibly TRBD1 (5 bases). Trimming stripped 10 bases from V and 2 bases from J, with 12 bases between. CDR3 size: 13 residues. Germline CDR1 is MNHEY and CDR2 is SMNVEV (reference sequence). CDR3 nucleotide sequence: TGTGCCACAATGGGGCGCACTGGAAACACCATATATTTT. Its translation is CATMGRTGNTIYF.

The chain uses TRBV4-1 and TRBJ2-7; 9 positions match TRBD2. V lost 5 bases, J lost 3 bases, and 5 bases stayed unmatched. CDR1 is MGHRA and CDR2 is YSYEKL in the germline V gene. This CDR3 has 14 amino acids. The CDR3 reads CASSWATSGYEQYF. CDR3 bases: TGCGCCAGCAGCTGGGCGACTAGCGGCTACGAGCAGTACTTC.